The clone carrying this TCR beta chain appeared once. The antigen remains undetermined. This sample was included in a study of resident and recirculating memory T cells in vitiligo. The wider study: Epidermis came from shave biopsies of lesional and nonlesional sites, plus PBMCs. No cells were sorted; samples were homogenized just before genomic DNA extraction.

Regarding the study as a whole: No unique dominant TCR clone was found in vitiligo lesions. Sequences differed between biopsy sites and patients, suggesting private specificity.

Repertoires were generated with immunoSEQ multiplex PCR, while TCRdb's copy carries only in-frame clones and drops some. The sample records tens of thousands of clones, 92% being singletons. The CDR3 runs to 13 residues. Germline-derived CDR1 and CDR2 are SGHVS and FNYEAQ. The V segment lost 10 bases and the J segment 2 bases; nucleotides outside the gene matches: 8. Sequenced: blood. This sequence joins TRBV7-6 and TRBJ2-7, with 7 positions matching TRBD2. This sequence was found in a male donor with vitiligo. The CDR3 coding sequence is TGTGCCACCTCGTGGGGGGGAACCTACGAGCAGTACTTC. This gives the protein CATSWGGTYEQYF.